This T cell receptor (beta chain) was found in a study of T-cell reconstitution after alpha-beta-depleted transplantation in children. The authors prepared the TCRbeta library with unique molecular identifiers. TCRdb called the PCR reads again in MiXCR, with one record for every CDR3 protein. The table shows fewer than 550,000 distinct CDR3 sequences, with over 10% occurring only once. This clonotype was counted a few times. Its antigen is not known. Study findings and constraints: Newly made T cells mostly supplied T-cell counts and diversity one year after transplant. Alpha-beta T cells about two months after transplant reportedly derived from several hundred expanded graft clones. Some patients' high day-60 TCRbeta diversity was attributed to recipient cells surviving conditioning.

V was cut by 1 base and J by 0 bases, with 9 bases left in between. The CDR3 extends over 16 amino acids. From germline, CDR1 is SGHVS and CDR2 FQNEAQ. Source: PBMCs, mostly from graft donor cells, taken 180 days after TCRalphabeta/CD19-depleted stem cell transplant. The clonotype comes from a female patient aged 2-9 years who had a stem cell transplant for aplastic anemia, so the T cells may come from the graft donor. The chain is built from TRBV7-8 and TRBJ2-2; no clear D. The CDR3 DNA sequence: TGTGCCAGCAGCTTAGGGGCTGGTCCGAACACCGGGGAGCTGTTTTTT. Amino acids: CASSLGAGPNTGELFF.